This T cell receptor beta chain was sequenced for a study of response to subunit inactivated influenza vaccine. Study-wide results and limits: Authors suggested seasonal influenza vaccinations each recruit few new T cells.

MiXCR, applied by TCRdb to the RT-PCR reads, yields one record per CDR3 protein. Among 530,000 or so distinct CDR3 sequences listed, approximately 24% were seen once. Regarding this clonotype: What it binds is unknown.

V lost 0 bases to trimming and J lost 10 bases, with 10 bases between them. Per the germline V gene, CDR1 is LGHDT and CDR2 is YNNKEL (reference sequence). This CDR3 comprises 13 residues. The V gene is TRBV3-1, the J gene TRBJ1-5; D perhaps matches TRBD1 (6 bases). The clonotype was recovered from a man aged 45-65 years who received an inactivated influenza vaccine. The sequencing used CD4+ T cells sorted from PBMCs, collected around 5 days after vaccination. CDR3 residues: CASSQEVGGPQHF. The CDR3 nucleotides are TGTGCCAGCAGCCAAGAGGTAGGGGGACCCCAGCATTTT.